The sample holds one count of the clone carrying this T cell receptor (beta chain). The antigen remains undetermined. In germline, CDR1 is SGHAT, CDR2 FQNNGV. The CDR3 has 17 amino acids. V lost 0 bases, J lost 4 bases, and 16 bases lay in between. The template for TCR beta VDJ and CDR3 sequence profiling was genomic DNA. TCRdb fed the reads into MiXCR, producing one record per CDR3 protein. The sample consists of roughly 150,000 distinct CDR3 sequences, just under 45% of them appearing once. This entry belongs to a study of CD8+CD57+ T cells in acquired aplastic anemia. Turning to the study itself: Average DNA yield from sorted CD4+ and CD8+ cells was 3.2 ug. Notes on the study in general: Researchers reported that CD8+ Simpson's diversity was not significantly different in patients versus controls.

The receptor was isolated from a human donor in good health. This rearrangement joins TRBV11-2 to TRBJ1-5; perhaps TRBD1 as D (5 bases). Sequenced input: sorted CD4+, CD8+, or CD8+CD57+ T cells (not recorded which) from PBMCs. The CDR3 sequence is CASSLDSGASPNQPQHF. The CDR3 nucleotides read TGTGCCAGCAGCTTAGACTCCGGGGCCAGTCCTAATCAGCCCCAGCATTTT.